This T cell receptor beta chain originates from a study of blood T cell repertoires in COVID-19. Study-level background: T cells, B-cell-depleted T cells, or PBMCs provided the cDNA or gDNA that served as material.

CDR3 size: 13 residues. Germline V gene sequence: CDR1 SQVTM, CDR2 ANQGSEA. V lost 3 bases and J 3 bases, leaving 11 bases between the germline ends. Only in-frame clones appear in the TCRdb table, and some are missing; sequencing was by immunoSEQ multiplex PCR. The sample includes about 480,000 clones, roughly 85% of them seen just once. J is TRBJ2-5 and V is TRBV29-1, with D hard to call. The TCR sequence derives from a woman between 18 and 29 years old with acute COVID-19. Sequencing used PBMCs or T cells enriched from blood (not recorded which). The CDR3 spells CSVDRQYKETQYF. The CDR3 region has the DNA TGCAGCGTTGACAGGCAGTATAAAGAGACCCAGTACTTC.